At least ten counts were recorded for the clone carrying this TCR beta chain. CDR3 length equals 15 residues. The V end was cut by 4 bases, the J end by 2 bases, with 13 bases between. CDR1 is SEHNR, CDR2 FQNEAQ, per germline (reference sequence). Amplified regions were TCR beta CDR3 sequences from RNA transcripts. TCR CDR3 regions were first amplified by RT-PCR with HTBI primers. A single record per CDR3 protein comes from TCRdb applying MiXCR to the multiplex PCR reads. Of 600,000 or so distinct CDR3 sequences detected, 13% to 15% appear once; the ten largest clones hold 12%. The sample belongs to a study of T cells in Graves' hyperthyroidism and ophthalmopathy.

The sequenced material came from blood. The rearrangement links TRBV7-9 to TRBJ2-3; D gene unclear. The TCR sequence derives from a woman in her forties or fifties with Graves' ophthalmopathy. CDR3: CASSSSTEFTDTQYF. Here the CDR3 DNA reads TGTGCCAGCAGCTCCTCCACGGAGTTCACAGATACGCAGTATTTT.